This entry concerns a single T cell receptor (beta chain). The junction differs from germline at one of its ends, possibly a read error. Sequenced by immunoSEQ multiplex PCR; TCRdb stores in-frame clones only, minus some. The table lists over 300,000 clones, over 75% of them singletons, with approximately 9.8% in the top ten. Clinical histories supplied by participants themselves formed the basis of cohort assignment. The data were taken from a study of blood T cell repertoires in COVID-19. The germline V gene encodes CDR1 MGHDK and CDR2 SYGVNS. This CDR3 has 14 amino acids. The chain uses TRBV25-1 and TRBJ2-7; 7 bases fit TRBD1. The sequence was collected from a woman in her 40s who had recovered from COVID-19. Sequencing was performed on PBMCs or T cells enriched from blood (not recorded which). The CDR3 nucleotides read TGTGCCAGCCGTGACAGGGTACTTCCCTACGAGCAGTACTTC. It translates to CASRDRVLPYEQYF.